What follows describes a single T cell receptor (beta chain). This clonotype appeared many times. Its antigen is still unknown. No base quality information exists; no much larger clone differs at one position. Its CDR3 holds 13 amino acids, cysteine through phenylalanine. The kept DNA is CDR3 alone, 39 bases in frame from the first base. Per the germline V gene, KGHSY is the CDR1 and FQNENV is the CDR2. V lost 6 bases and J lost 3 bases; the stretch between them is 12 bases long. This specimen comes from a study of response to subunit inactivated influenza vaccine (dated by TCRdb to the late 2010s). In the study overall: The study used deep quantitative T cell receptor repertoire profiling to track responses to a trivalent subunit inactivated influenza vaccine.

Sample time point, as interpreted from the label and publication: 45 to 50 days after influenza vaccine administration. To prepare the library, RT-PCR was applied. These reads were obtained on an Illumina HiSeq 2500. TCRdb trimmed the raw reads at Q25, called clones with MiXCR and kept productive beta chains. Identical CDR3 protein sequences are pooled into one entry, listed with their most common genes and DNA. The sample table records approximately 500,000 distinct CDR3 sequences; 10% to 15% of these occur just once. The ten largest clones add up to around 13% of the sample. Overall results and qualifications from the work: It was suggested by the authors that each seasonal influenza vaccination may recruit only a limited number of new T cells.

This material consisted of PBMCs from blood, taken around seven weeks after vaccination. The chain couples TRBV16 to TRBJ2-7; TRBD1 is possibly the D segment (5 matching bases). The TCR originated in a man aged 50-59 years who received an inactivated influenza vaccine. Donor details come from another sample of the same person, matched by shared clones. Here is the DNA: TGTGCCAGCAGTCCACAGGTAAACTACGAGCAGTACTTC. Its protein product is CASSPQVNYEQYF.